This TCR beta chain was recovered during a study of shared clonotypes between healthy human individuals. Study-wide findings and caveats: Relative to their counterparts shared across all four donors, non-shared clonotypes exhibited diminished generation probabilities.

About this clone itself: Its antigen is as yet unknown. This sample also contains other DNA sequences that code for the same CDR3.

This CDR3 spans 12 amino acids. With 0 bases removed from V and 4 bases from J, the gap between germline ends came to 2 bases. CDR1 is SGDLS, CDR2 YYNGEE, per germline. Libraries were prepared by immunoSEQ multiplex PCR; TCRdb keeps only in-frame clonotypes and omits some of them. This repertoire shows approximately 2,300,000 clones, 85% to 95% found once; its top ten account for 0.37%. The sample consisted of naive CD4+ T cells from PBMCs. Subset specified: CD45RA+ positively selected. The chain uses TRBV9 and TRBJ2-1, with D uncertain. This receptor was obtained from a man younger than 30 in good health. Some clones in this sample may be carry-over from other donors' samples. Written as DNA, the CDR3 is TGTGCCAGCAGCGTAGATTACAATGAGCAGTTCTTC. The encoded protein is CASSVDYNEQFF.